This TCR beta chain originates from a study of T cells in Graves' hyperthyroidism and ophthalmopathy. CDR1 is SGHRS, CDR2 YFSETQ, per germline. The CDR3 contains 15 residues. Trimming left V 2 bases short and J 4 bases short, with 10 bases between. TCR beta CDR3 region amplification was performed from RNA transcripts. First-round RT-PCR targeting the TCR CDR3 was performed with the HTBI primer set. TCRdb used MiXCR to reprocess the multiplex PCR reads, holding one entry per CDR3 protein. The profile shows under 200,000 distinct CDR3 sequences, about 9.4% of them singletons. The table lists this clonotype with many counts.

Sequenced sample: blood. The J gene is TRBJ2-6, the V gene TRBV5-1; no clear D. The sequence came from a woman aged 18-35 years with Graves' hyperthyroidism that later progressed to Graves' ophthalmopathy. In DNA form, the CDR3 reads TGCGCCAGCAGCTTAGACTTCTCCGGGGCCAACGTCCTGACTTTC. The encoded protein is CASSLDFSGANVLTF. Based on the CDR3 plus reference TRBV5-1 and TRBJ2-6, the full variable domain is KAGVTQTPRYLIKTRGQQVTLSCSPISGHRSVSWYQQTPGQGLQFLFEYFSETQRNKGNFPGRFSGRQFSNSRSEMNVSTLELGDSALYLCASSLDFSGANVLTFGAGSRLTVL.